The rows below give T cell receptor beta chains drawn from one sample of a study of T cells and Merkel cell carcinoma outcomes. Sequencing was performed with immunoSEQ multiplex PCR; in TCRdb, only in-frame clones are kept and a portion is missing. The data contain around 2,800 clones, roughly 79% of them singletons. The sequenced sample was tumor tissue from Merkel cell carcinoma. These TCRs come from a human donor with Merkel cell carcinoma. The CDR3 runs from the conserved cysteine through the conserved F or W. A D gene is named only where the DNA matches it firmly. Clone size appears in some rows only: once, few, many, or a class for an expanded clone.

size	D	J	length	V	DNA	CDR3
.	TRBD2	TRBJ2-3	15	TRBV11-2	TGTGCCAGCAGCTTAGGTGCGGGGGGAAGGGATACGCAGTATTTT	CASSLGAGGRDTQYF
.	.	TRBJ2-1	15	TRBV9	TGTGCCAGCAGCGTAGCAGGGCTAACGAACAATGAGCAGTTCTTC	CASSVAGLTNNEQFF
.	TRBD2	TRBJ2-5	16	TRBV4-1	TGCGCCAGCAGCAAAAGAACGGCGGGGGTCCAAGAGACCCAGTACTTC	CASSKRTAGVQETQYF
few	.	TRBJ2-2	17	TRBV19	TGTGCCAGTAGTTCGGGATCCTCCACCCTCGGGACCGGGGAGCTGTTTTTT	CASSSGSSTLGTGELFF
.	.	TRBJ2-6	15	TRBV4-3	TGCGCCAGCAGCCAAGCCCGTTCTGGGGCCAACGTCCTGACTTTC	CASSQARSGANVLTF
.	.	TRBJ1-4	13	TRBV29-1	TGCAGCGTGATACAGGAATTTGGGGAAAAACTGTTTTTT	CSVIQEFGEKLFF
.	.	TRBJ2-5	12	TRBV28	TGTGCCAGCAGTCCCGTGGGAGCGACCCAGTACTTC	CASSPVGATQYF
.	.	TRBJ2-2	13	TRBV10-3	TGTGCCAGCACGGGACAGAACACCGGGGAGCTGTTTTTT	CASTGQNTGELFF
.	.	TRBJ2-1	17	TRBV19	TGTGCCAGTAGTATAGACTCGGGGAGGCCTACCTACAATGAGCAGTTCTTC	CASSIDSGRPTYNEQFF
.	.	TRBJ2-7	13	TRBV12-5	TGTGCTAGTGGTTTATGGGACTCCTACGAGCAGTACTTC	CASGLWDSYEQYF
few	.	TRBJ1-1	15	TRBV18	TGTGCCAGCTCGCCTGGGACGCCGGGGATAAATGCAGCTTTCTTT	CASSPGTPGINAAFF
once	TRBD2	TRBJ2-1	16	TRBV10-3	TGTGCCATCAGTGAGGGGACTAGCGGGGGGGGGAATGAGCAGTTCTTC	CAISEGTSGGGNEQFF
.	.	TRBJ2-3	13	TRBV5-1	TGCGCCAGCAGCGGGGGCTCCACAGATACGCAGTATTTT	CASSGGSTDTQYF
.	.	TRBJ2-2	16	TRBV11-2	TGTGCCAGCAGCTTAGTCCCGGGGGCGAGCACCGGGGAGCTGTTTTTT	CASSLVPGASTGELFF
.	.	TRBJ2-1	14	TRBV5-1	TGCGCCAGCAGCTCAGCAGGAGCCTACAATGAGCAGTTCTTC	CASSSAGAYNEQFF
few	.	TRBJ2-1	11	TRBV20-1	TGCAGTGTCCCGGTTGGCAATGAGCAGTTCTTC	CSVPVGNEQFF
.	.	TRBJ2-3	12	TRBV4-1	TGCGCCAGCAGCCAGTCTGCAGATACGCAGTATTTT	CASSQSADTQYF
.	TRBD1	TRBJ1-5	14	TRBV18	TGTGCCAGCTCGCGACAGGGACTAGATCAGCCCCAGCATTTT	CASSRQGLDQPQHF
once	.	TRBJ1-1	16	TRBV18	TGTGCCAGCTCCCCGGGGACGGGTGTCATGAACACTGAAGCTTTCTTT	CASSPGTGVMNTEAFF
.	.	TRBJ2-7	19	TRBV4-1	TGCGCCAGCAGCCAAGACCTCGGGCGTAGCAGCAGGTGGGTTTACGAGCAGTACTTC	CASSQDLGRSSRWVYEQYF
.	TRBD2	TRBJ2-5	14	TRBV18	TGTGCCAGCTCACCAGACGGGGGGGCAGAGACCCAGTACTTC	CASSPDGGAETQYF
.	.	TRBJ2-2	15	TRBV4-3	TGCGCCAGCAGCCACCAACTAGCCGGGGCGGGGGAGCTGTTTTTT	CASSHQLAGAGELFF
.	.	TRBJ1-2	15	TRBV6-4	TGTGCCAGCAGTGACTGGGCAGGAGCCCGCTATGGCTACACCTTC	CASSDWAGARYGYTF
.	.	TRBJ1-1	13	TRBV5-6	TGTGCCAGCAGCCTAGACAGGTTTCCCGAAGCTTTCTTT	CASSLDRFPEAFF
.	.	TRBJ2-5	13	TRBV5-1	TGCGCCAGCAGCTTGGCAAGTGAAGAGACCCAGTACTTC	CASSLASEETQYF
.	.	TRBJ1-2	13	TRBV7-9	TGTGCCAGCAGCTTAACAGCTAACTATGGCTACACCTTC	CASSLTANYGYTF
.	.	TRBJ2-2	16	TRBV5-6	TGTGCCAGCAGCTCGACCCGGACCAGGGGCACCGGGGAGCTGTTTTTT	CASSSTRTRGTGELFF
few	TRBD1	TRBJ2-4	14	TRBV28	TGTGCCAGCAGTTCGACAGGGAGCAAAAACATTCAGTACTTC	CASSSTGSKNIQYF
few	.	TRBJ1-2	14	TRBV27	TGTGCCAGCAGTTTTGGGCAGGGGAACGGGGGCTACACCTTC	CASSFGQGNGGYTF
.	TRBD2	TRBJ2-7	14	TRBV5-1	TGCGCCAGCAGCTTGGGGCTAGCGGGGCGCGAGCAGTACTTC	CASSLGLAGREQYF
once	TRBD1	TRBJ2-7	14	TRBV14	TGTGCCAGCAGCTTCCGGACAGGAGCCTACGAGCAGTACTTC	CASSFRTGAYEQYF
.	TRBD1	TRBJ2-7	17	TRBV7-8	TGTGCCAGCAGCTTAGCGCAGGGGGCGCGAACGAGTTACGAGCAGTACTTC	CASSLAQGARTSYEQYF
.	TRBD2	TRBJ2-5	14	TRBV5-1	TGCGCCAACAGCCAAGGGACTAGTTCTGAGACCCAGTACTTC	CANSQGTSSETQYF
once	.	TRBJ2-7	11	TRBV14	TGTGCCAGCAGCTCGGCCAACGAGCAGTACTTC	CASSSANEQYF
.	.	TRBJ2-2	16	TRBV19	TGTGCCAGTAACCAAAACAGGGCCTCCACCGCCGGGGAGCTGTTTTTT	CASNQNRASTAGELFF
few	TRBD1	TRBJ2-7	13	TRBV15	TGTGCCACTTCGGGACAGGGGGTCAACGAGCAGTACTTC	CATSGQGVNEQYF
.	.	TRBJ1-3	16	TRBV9	TGTGCCAGCAGCGTAGCAGGCGCCCGCTCTGGAAACACCATATATTTT	CASSVAGARSGNTIYF
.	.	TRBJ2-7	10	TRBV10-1	TGCGCCAGCAGGTCCTACGAGCAGTACTTC	CASRSYEQYF
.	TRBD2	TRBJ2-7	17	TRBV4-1	TGCGCCAGCAGCCAGGTCCCTAGCGGGGGCCACTCCTACGAGCAGTACTTC	CASSQVPSGGHSYEQYF
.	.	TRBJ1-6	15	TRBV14	TGTGCCAGCAGCCAGATAACAGGGAAACATTCACCCCTCCACTTT	CASSQITGKHSPLHF
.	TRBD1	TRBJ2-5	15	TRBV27	TGTGCCAGCAGTCTCAAGACAGGGGGTCAAGAGACCCAGTACTTC	CASSLKTGGQETQYF
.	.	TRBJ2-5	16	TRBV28	TGTGCCAGCAGGCCCCATCGAGGACCCCCGGAGGAGACCCAGTACTTC	CASRPHRGPPEETQYF